The entry that follows covers one T cell receptor beta chain sequence. Without the conserved terminal phenylalanine or tryptophan, this CDR3 likely stems from a read error. Because the CDR3's place on the DNA is in doubt, the DNA is left out and the CDR3 is given as listed by TCRdb. Covering alpha and beta chains, TRAV- and TRBV-specific primers were used for the first-strand cDNA. For amplifying TCRs, the PCR ran for about 20 cycles with Phusion, which was used together with a constant-region primer and the adapter on the V primers. TCRdb recomputed calls from the reads with MiXCR, one row per CDR3 protein. The profile shows approximately 90,000 distinct CDR3 sequences, 15% to 20% of them singletons. The data belong to a study of low-dose radiotherapy and immunotherapy resistance in tumors. Looking at the study overall: Patients took aspirin (300 mg orally, daily) for four cycles beginning at cycle 1 day 1.

The CDR3 is 19 amino acids in total, end residues counted. Germline values: CDR1 SGHDT, CDR2 YYEEEE. Time point in this sample: before trial treatment. The therapy administered to donors comprised nivolumab, ipilimumab, aspirin, low-dose cyclophosphamide and low-dose radiotherapy. Enrollment required an advanced solid tumor negative for tumor-infiltrating lymphocytes. This sequence joins TRBV5-6 and TRBJ1-4. The sample in question was PBMCs, obtained before treatment. This receptor was taken from a male donor with prostate cancer. CDR3 loop: CASSAYRDWDSNEKLFFFL.